This TCR beta chain comes out of a study of T cells after yellow fever vaccination. TCRdb called the 5' RACE reads again in MiXCR, with one record for every CDR3 protein. The table includes a few hundred thousand distinct CDR3 sequences, about 19% detected once. This CDR3 is 15 amino acids long. After removal of 4 bases from V and 7 bases from J, the junction contained 11 bases not matched to a gene. CDR1 is DFQATT and CDR2 is SNEGSKA in the germline V gene (reference sequence). V is TRBV20-1 and J is TRBJ2-2; 8 bases map to TRBD2. The sequenced sample was PBMCs, obtained 15 days after the yellow fever booster vaccination. The clonotype comes from a man younger than 40 who received the YFV17D yellow fever vaccine. DNA of the CDR3: TGCAGTGCTATTCAGCGGGAGAAGCGGGGCGGGGAGCTGTTTTTT. Its protein product is CSAIQREKRGGELFF.